Listed below are T cell receptor beta chains from one sample, sequenced in a study of blood T cells in healthy people across ages. TCRdb reprocessed the 5' RACE reads with MiXCR, giving one entry per CDR3 protein. The table has about 1.4 million distinct CDR3 sequences, 59% seen once; the top ten hold 6.7%. The sample consisted of blood. The receptors come from a man aged 18 to 35 in good health. Each CDR3 is given with its conserved first and last residue. Each record gives: CDR3 protein, CDR3 DNA, D gene, J gene, V gene, clone size. D genes are given only for firm matches. The size entry is marked missing in some rows and otherwise reads once, few, many or a size class.

CASSLGRLAFPYEQYF,TGTGCCAGCAGCTTAGGGCGACTAGCGTTCCCCTACGAGCAGTACTTC,TRBD2,TRBJ2-7,TRBV7-9,-
CAISDQGTAYGGYTF,TGTGCCATCAGTGACCAGGGGACAGCTTATGGTGGCTACACCTTC,TRBD1,TRBJ1-2,TRBV10-3,-
CASRGERPNNEQFF,TGTGCCTCTAGGGGCGAGCGACCAAACAATGAGCAGTTCTTC,-,TRBJ2-1,TRBV12-3/TRBV12-4,-
CASTTTSSTGELFF,TGTGCCAGCACCACCACTAGCTCCACCGGGGAGCTGTTTTTT,-,TRBJ2-2,TRBV12-3/TRBV12-4,-
CSVGRDTDTQYF,TGCAGCGTTGGGAGGGACACAGATACGCAGTATTTT,-,TRBJ2-3,TRBV29-1,-
CASSEWDRNYEQYF,TGTGCCAGCAGCGAATGGGACAGGAACTACGAGCAGTACTTC,TRBD1,TRBJ2-7,TRBV6-1,-
CASGAGNQETQYF,TGCGCCAGCGGGGCAGGGAACCAAGAGACCCAGTACTTC,-,TRBJ2-5,TRBV10-1,-
CASSSSEEGPEAFF,TGTGCCAGCAGCTCTTCGGAGGAGGGACCTGAAGCTTTCTTT,-,TRBJ1-1,TRBV6-5,-
CASSTSNSRAYRGEPSYEQYF,TGTGCCAGCAGCACTTCTAATTCCCGGGCCTACAGAGGGGAGCCCTCCTACGAGCAGTACTTC,-,TRBJ2-7,TRBV21-1,-
CASSQGNSGRGRETQYF,TGCGCCAGCAGCCAAGGGAATAGCGGGAGGGGTAGAGAGACCCAGTACTTC,TRBD2,TRBJ2-5,TRBV4-1,-
CAISGLAGAADTQYF,TGTGCCATCAGCGGACTAGCGGGAGCCGCAGATACGCAGTATTTT,TRBD2,TRBJ2-3,TRBV10-3,-
CASTFRTSGDTDTQYF,TGTGCCAGCACCTTCCGGACTAGCGGGGACACAGATACGCAGTATTTT,TRBD2,TRBJ2-3,TRBV6-5,-
CASSPDRLGGKETQYF,TGTGCCAGCAGCCCCGACCGACTAGGCGGTAAAGAGACCCAGTACTTC,-,TRBJ2-5,TRBV9,-
CSAWSGSYNEQYF,TGCAGCGCCTGGTCAGGTTCCTACAATGAGCAGTACTTC,-,TRBJ2-7,TRBV29-1,-
CASRSVGLREPEQFF,TGTGCCAGCAGATCAGTGGGACTAAGGGAGCCTGAGCAGTTCTTC,TRBD2,TRBJ2-1,TRBV7-9,few
CASSYLGTAEKLFF,TGTGCCAGCAGTTATCTGGGGACAGCTGAAAAACTGTTTTTT,TRBD1,TRBJ1-4,TRBV6-2/TRBV6-3,once
CASSSTARGNTIYF,TGCGCCAGCAGCTCGACAGCACGCGGAAACACCATATATTTT,-,TRBJ1-3,TRBV4-1,-
CSVEERTGTDTQYF,TGCAGCGTTGAAGAAAGGACAGGGACAGATACGCAGTATTTT,TRBD1,TRBJ2-3,TRBV29-1,-
CSALQGGEQYF,TGCAGTGCACTACAGGGGGGGGAGCAGTACTTC,-,TRBJ2-5,TRBV20-1,few
CSVLAGGSNEQFF,TGCAGTGTTCTAGCGGGGGGGTCCAATGAGCAGTTCTTC,TRBD2,TRBJ2-1,TRBV20-1,-
CASSWTDSYNEQYF,TGTGCCAGCAGTTGGACGGATTCCTACAATGAGCAGTACTTC,-,TRBJ2-7,TRBV6-2/TRBV6-3,-
CSARDRDFRDQPQHF,TGCAGTGCTAGAGATCGGGACTTTAGAGATCAGCCCCAGCATTTT,-,TRBJ1-5,TRBV20-1,few
CASSLGEGSDTQYF,TGTGCCAGCAGCTTGGGGGAGGGTTCAGATACGCAGTATTTT,TRBD2,TRBJ2-3,TRBV5-5,-
CASSPDSRLRGYTF,TGTGCCAGCAGCCCGGACAGTCGTCTTAGAGGCTACACCTTC,-,TRBJ1-2,TRBV6-5,-
CASSYHLSAGELFF,TGTGCCAGCAGCTACCACCTCAGTGCCGGGGAGCTGTTTTTT,-,TRBJ2-2,TRBV7-2,once
CASSHTTGYGYTF,TGCGCCAGCAGCCATACGACAGGGTATGGCTACACCTTC,TRBD1,TRBJ1-2,TRBV4-1,few
CASTANPGDTEAFF,TGTGCCAGCACCGCTAACCCGGGGGACACTGAAGCTTTCTTT,-,TRBJ1-1,TRBV28,-
CASSSRGGAGNEQFF,TGTGCCAGCAGTAGCCGAGGGGGCGCTGGCAATGAGCAGTTCTTC,TRBD1,TRBJ2-1,TRBV25-1,-
CASSRSLAGGLYEQYF,TGCGCCAGCAGCCGCAGTCTAGCGGGGGGGCTCTACGAGCAGTACTTC,TRBD2,TRBJ2-7,TRBV4-3,-
CASSQETVNNEQFF,TGCGCCAGCAGCCAAGAAACAGTAAACAATGAGCAGTTCTTC,-,TRBJ2-1,TRBV4-3,-
CASSPEASGRASGANVLTF,TGTGCCAGCTCACCAGAGGCGAGCGGGAGGGCCTCTGGGGCCAACGTCCTGACTTTC,TRBD2,TRBJ2-6,TRBV18,-
CASRGDRAYEQYF,TGTGCCAGCAGGGGAGACAGGGCCTACGAGCAGTACTTC,TRBD1,TRBJ2-7,TRBV6-6,-
CASSLVSLRGSGETQYF,TGTGCCAGCAGCTTAGTCTCCTTACGCGGGAGCGGAGAGACCCAGTACTTC,TRBD2,TRBJ2-5,TRBV11-2,-
CASSQDNIYEQYF,TGCGCCAGCAGCCAGGACAATATCTACGAGCAGTACTTC,-,TRBJ2-7,TRBV4-1,-
CASSVEGANYGYTF,TGTGCCAGCAGTGTGGAGGGGGCGAACTATGGCTACACCTTC,TRBD1,TRBJ1-2,TRBV28,-
CASTLGEKAFF,TGTGCCAGCACCCTCGGGGAGAAAGCTTTCTTT,-,TRBJ1-1,TRBV12-3/TRBV12-4,-
CASRKAGGVIKTQYF,TGTGCCAGCCGCAAAGCGGGAGGGGTGATAAAGACCCAGTACTTC,TRBD2,TRBJ2-5,TRBV2,-
CASSFGARVTYEQYF,TGTGCCAGCAGCTTTGGGGCTAGGGTTACGTACGAGCAGTACTTC,-,TRBJ2-7,TRBV11-2,-
CAISELQGSGANVLTF,TGTGCCATCAGTGAGTTACAGGGGTCCGGGGCCAACGTCCTGACTTTC,TRBD1,TRBJ2-6,TRBV10-3,-
CASSQDQGTVETQYF,TGCGCCAGCAGCCAAGACCAGGGAACAGTAGAGACCCAGTACTTC,-,TRBJ2-5,TRBV4-3,-
CASSSDGAFEQYF,TGTGCCAGCAGTTCCGACGGTGCCTTCGAGCAGTACTTC,-,TRBJ2-7,TRBV6-5,-
CASSLMGGQHNEQYF,TGTGCCAGCAGCTTAATGGGGGGCCAACACAATGAGCAGTACTTC,-,TRBJ2-7,TRBV7-2,-
CASGRNRGQETQYF,TGTGCCAGCGGACGAAACAGGGGACAAGAGACCCAGTACTTC,TRBD1,TRBJ2-5,TRBV6-5,-
CASSPGMGGSLWNQPQHF,TGCGCCAGCAGCCCGGGTATGGGGGGCTCCTTGTGGAATCAGCCCCAGCATTTT,-,TRBJ1-5,TRBV4-1,-
CASSRDRRDYGYTF,TGTGCCAGCAGCCGGGACAGAAGGGACTATGGCTACACCTTC,TRBD1,TRBJ1-2,TRBV27,-
CASSLGSGADTQYF,TGTGCCAGCAGCTTAGGTAGTGGAGCAGATACGCAGTATTTT,-,TRBJ2-3,TRBV11-3,-